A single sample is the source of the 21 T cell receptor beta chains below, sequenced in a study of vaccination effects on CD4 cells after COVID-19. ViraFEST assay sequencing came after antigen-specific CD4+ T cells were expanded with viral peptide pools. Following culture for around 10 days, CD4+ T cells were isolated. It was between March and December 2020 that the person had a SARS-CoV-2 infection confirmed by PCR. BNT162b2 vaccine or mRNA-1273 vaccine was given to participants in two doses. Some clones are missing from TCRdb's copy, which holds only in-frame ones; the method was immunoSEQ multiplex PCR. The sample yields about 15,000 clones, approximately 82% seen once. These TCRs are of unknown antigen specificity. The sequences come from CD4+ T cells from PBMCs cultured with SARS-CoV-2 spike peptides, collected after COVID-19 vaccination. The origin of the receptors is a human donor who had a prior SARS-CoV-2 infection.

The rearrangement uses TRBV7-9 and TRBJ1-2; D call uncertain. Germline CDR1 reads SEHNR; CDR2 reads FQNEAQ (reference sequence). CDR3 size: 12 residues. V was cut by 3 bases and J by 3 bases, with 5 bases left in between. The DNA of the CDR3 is TGTGCCAGCAGCTTTTCAGACTATGGCTACACCTTC. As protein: CASSFSDYGYTF.

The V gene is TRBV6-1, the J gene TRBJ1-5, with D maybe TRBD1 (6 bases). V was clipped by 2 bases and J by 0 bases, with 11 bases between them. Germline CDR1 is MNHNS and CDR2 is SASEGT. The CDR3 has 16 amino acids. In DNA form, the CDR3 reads TGTGCCAGCAGTGAACGAGTACAGGGTAGCAATCAGCCCCAGCATTTT. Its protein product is CASSERVQGSNQPQHF.

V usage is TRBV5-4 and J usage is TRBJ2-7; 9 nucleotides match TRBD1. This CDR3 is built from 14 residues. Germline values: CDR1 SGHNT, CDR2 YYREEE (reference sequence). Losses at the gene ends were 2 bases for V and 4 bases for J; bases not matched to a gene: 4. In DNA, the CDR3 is TGTGCCAGCAGCTTACAGGGGGCTATGTACGAGCAGTACTTC. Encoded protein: CASSLQGAMYEQYF.

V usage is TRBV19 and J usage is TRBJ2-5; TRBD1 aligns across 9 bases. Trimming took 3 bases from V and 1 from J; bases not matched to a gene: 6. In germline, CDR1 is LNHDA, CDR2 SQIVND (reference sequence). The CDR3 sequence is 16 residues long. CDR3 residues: CASSIGYRGRQETQYF. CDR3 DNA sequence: TGTGCCAGTAGTATCGGGTACAGGGGGCGCCAAGAGACCCAGTACTTC.

The CDR3 DNA is TGTGCCTGGGAGGGACTAGCGGGCGGGAGGATCTACGAGCAGTACTTC. As protein: CAWEGLAGGRIYEQYF. The V and J genes are TRBV30 and TRBJ2-7; TRBD2 matches 12 bases. The V and J ends lost 5 bases and 3 bases, in that order; junction bases with no gene match: 11. CDR3 length: 16 amino acids. The germline V gene encodes CDR1 GTSNPN and CDR2 SVGIG (reference sequence).

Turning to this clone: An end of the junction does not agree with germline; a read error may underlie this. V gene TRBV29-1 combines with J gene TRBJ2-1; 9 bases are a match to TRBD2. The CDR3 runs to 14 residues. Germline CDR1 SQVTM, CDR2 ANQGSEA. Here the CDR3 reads CGVGGGGVLNEQFF. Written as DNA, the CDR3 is TGCGGCGTTGGGGGCGGGGGGGTCTTGAATGAGCAGTTCTTC.

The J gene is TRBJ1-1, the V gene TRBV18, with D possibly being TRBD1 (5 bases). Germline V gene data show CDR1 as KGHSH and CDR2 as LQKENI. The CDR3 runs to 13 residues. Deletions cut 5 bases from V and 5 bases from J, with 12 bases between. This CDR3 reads CASSGGVGTEAFF. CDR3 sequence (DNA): TGTGCCAGCTCAGGGGGGGTCGGAACTGAAGCTTTCTTT.

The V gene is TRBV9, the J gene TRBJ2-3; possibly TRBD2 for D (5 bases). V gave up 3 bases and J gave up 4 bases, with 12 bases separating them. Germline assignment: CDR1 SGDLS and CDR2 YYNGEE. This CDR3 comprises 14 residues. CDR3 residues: CASSGRGSADTQYF. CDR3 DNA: TGTGCCAGCAGCGGACGGGGATCCGCAGATACGCAGTATTTT.

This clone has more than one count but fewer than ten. As DNA, the CDR3 is TGTGCCAGCAGCCACTTCAGGGTTTCGAACACCGGGGAGCTGTTTTTT. Protein sequence: CASSHFRVSNTGELFF. The rearrangement joins TRBV7-8 to TRBJ2-2; D is perhaps TRBD1 (5 bases). CDR1 SGHVS and CDR2 FQNEAQ come from the germline V gene. The CDR3 runs 16 residues. The V end lost 5 bases, the J end lost 0 bases, and 13 bases lay between the germline ends.

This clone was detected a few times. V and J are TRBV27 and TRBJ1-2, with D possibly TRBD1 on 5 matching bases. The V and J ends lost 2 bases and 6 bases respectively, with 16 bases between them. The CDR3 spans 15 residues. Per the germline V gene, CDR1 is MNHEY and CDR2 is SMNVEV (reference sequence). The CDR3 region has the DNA TGTGCCAGCAGTTTAGTCCAGGGTTTAACCCATGGCTACACCTTC. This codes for CASSLVQGLTHGYTF.

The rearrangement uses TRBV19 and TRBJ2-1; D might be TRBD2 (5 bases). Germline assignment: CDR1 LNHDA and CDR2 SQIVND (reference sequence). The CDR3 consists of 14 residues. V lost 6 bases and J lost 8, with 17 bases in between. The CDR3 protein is CASSAWRVNYEQFF. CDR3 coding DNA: TGTGCCAGTAGCGCCTGGCGGGTTAACTATGAGCAGTTCTTC.

The CDR3 nucleotides read TGTGCCAGCAGCTTAGGAATCTGGGGGCATGAAAAACTGTTTTTT. Translated: CASSLGIWGHEKLFF. The chain couples TRBV7-8 to TRBJ1-4, with D perhaps TRBD1 (6 bases). Germline CDR1 SGHVS, CDR2 FQNEAQ. This CDR3 has 15 amino acids. V lost 1 base and J 6 bases, leaving 12 bases between the germline ends.

CDR3 in amino acids: CASSSQGSVGYTF. CDR3 sequence (DNA): TGTGCCAGCAGTTCACAGGGATCGGTTGGCTACACCTTC. The V gene is TRBV6-5, the J gene TRBJ1-2; maybe TRBD1 (6 bases). CDR1 MNHEY and CDR2 SVGAGI come from the germline V gene. This CDR3 contains 13 residues. V was trimmed by 4 bases and J by 7 bases, leaving 13 bases between them.

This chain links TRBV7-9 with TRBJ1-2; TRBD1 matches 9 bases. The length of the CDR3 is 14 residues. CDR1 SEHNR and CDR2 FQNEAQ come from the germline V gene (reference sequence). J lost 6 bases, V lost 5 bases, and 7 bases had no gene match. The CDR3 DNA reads TGTGCCAGCAGCGCGGGACAGGGACAACATGGCTACACCTTC. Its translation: CASSAGQGQHGYTF.

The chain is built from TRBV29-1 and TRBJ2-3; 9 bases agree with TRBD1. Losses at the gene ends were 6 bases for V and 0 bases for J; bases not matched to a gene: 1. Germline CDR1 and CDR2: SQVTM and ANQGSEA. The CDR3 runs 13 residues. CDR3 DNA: TGCAGCGTAGGACAGGGGAGCACAGATACGCAGTATTTT. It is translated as CSVGQGSTDTQYF.

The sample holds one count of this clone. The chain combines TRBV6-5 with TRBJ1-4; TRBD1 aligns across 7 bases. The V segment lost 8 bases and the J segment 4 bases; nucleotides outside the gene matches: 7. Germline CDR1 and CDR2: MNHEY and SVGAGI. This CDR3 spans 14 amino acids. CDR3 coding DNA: TGTGCCAGCGGGACAGCCCATCATAATGAAAAACTGTTTTTT. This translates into CASGTAHHNEKLFF.

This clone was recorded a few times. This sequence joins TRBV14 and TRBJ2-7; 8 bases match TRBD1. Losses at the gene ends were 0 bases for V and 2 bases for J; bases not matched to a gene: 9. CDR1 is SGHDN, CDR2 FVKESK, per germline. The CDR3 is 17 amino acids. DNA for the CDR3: TGTGCCAGCAGCCAAGATCCTCCGGGACAGGCCCCCTACGAGCAGTACTTC. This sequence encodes CASSQDPPGQAPYEQYF.

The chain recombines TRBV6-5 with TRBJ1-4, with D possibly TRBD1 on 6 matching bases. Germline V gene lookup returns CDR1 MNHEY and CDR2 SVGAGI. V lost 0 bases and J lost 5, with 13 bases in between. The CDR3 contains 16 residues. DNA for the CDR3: TGTGCCAGCAGTTACTCGGGGGGCCGGGGAAATGAAAAACTGTTTTTT. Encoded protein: CASSYSGGRGNEKLFF.

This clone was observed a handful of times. In nucleotides, the CDR3 is TGTGCCAGCAGCTTGGGTAGCGGGAGCACAGATACGCAGTATTTT. As protein: CASSLGSGSTDTQYF. This sequence joins TRBV5-4 and TRBJ2-3, with 7 bases matching TRBD2. Germline CDR1 SGHNT, CDR2 YYREEE (reference sequence). The CDR3 length is 15 residues. V lost 0 bases and J lost 0; bases outside the gene matches: 1.

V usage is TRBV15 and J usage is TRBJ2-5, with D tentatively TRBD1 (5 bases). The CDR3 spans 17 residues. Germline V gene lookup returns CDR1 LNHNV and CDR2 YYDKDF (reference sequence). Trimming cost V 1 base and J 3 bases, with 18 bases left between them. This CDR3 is CATSRVGARAGEETQYF. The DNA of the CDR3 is TGTGCCACCAGCAGAGTTGGGGCCCGGGCTGGGGAAGAGACCCAGTACTTC.

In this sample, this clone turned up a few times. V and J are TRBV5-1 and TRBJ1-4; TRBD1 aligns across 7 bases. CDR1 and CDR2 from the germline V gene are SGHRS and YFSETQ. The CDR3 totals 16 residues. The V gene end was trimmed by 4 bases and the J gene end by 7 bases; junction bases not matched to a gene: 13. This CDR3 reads CASSVGATGLGEKLFF. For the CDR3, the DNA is TGCGCCAGCAGCGTGGGGGCGACAGGGTTGGGTGAAAAACTGTTTTTT.